This TCR beta chain was sequenced in a study of blood T cell repertoires in COVID-19 (TCRdb year 2020). As for the study more broadly: The collaborator samples originated in the United States, Italy and Spain and spanned the acute and convalescent phases of COVID-19. The samples were drawn from the first 160 participants of the ongoing ImmuneRACE study and from some 1,300 subjects provided by 6 global collaborators. Where available, HLA class I and class II types were taken from metadata supplied by the sample provider and were not determined by assay-based typing. The sample metadata nearly always contained a de-identified subject ID, COVID-19 status, age in years and sex. Deeply sampled blood TCRbeta repertoires from subjects exposed to, actively infected with, or recovered from COVID-19 were included in the dataset. The prospective study material was composed of cDNA or gDNA derived from T cells, B-cell-depleted T cells, or PBMCs. The repertoires were released in a freely available public database intended as a resource for research on the immune response to SARS-CoV-2.

CDR1 is given as MNHNY and CDR2 as SVGAGI, both from the germline V gene (reference sequence). The CDR3 measures 12 amino acids from cysteine to phenylalanine. The entry retains the CDR3 DNA only, 36 bases that are in frame from base 1. V and J are truncated by 6 bases and 3 bases respectively, leaving an intervening sequence of 9 bases. Study-level results and caveats: The amount of clinical and demographic metadata varied by source and participant and was provided uncurated.

Each collaborating institution followed its own protocols to collect whole blood in K2EDTA tubes. For TCRbeta analysis, collaborators shipped samples as frozen whole blood, isolated PBMCs, or DNA extracted from either of those sample types. TCRbeta CDR3 regions were amplified from genomic DNA using the immunoSEQ Assay, a bias-controlled multiplex PCR. Turning to the authors' computational methods: The number of nucleated cells in each sample was estimated by amplification of reference gene primers within the assay. To quantify the absolute abundance of each unique TCRbeta CDR3 rearrangement, sequence reads were collapsed and filtered. Productive Simpson clonality was computed per sample as the square root of Simpson's diversity index over productive rearrangements. This is the immuneACCESS table as TCRdb keeps it, with only in-frame sequences that have V and J called. A part of the clones is gone; compared with another copy, unresolved V genes explain less than half, and the rest is unexplained. The V and J calls and clone size are taken from that table; D and trimming were inferred from the DNA. This sample is represented by about 83,000 clones; 86% of them were singletons. The biggest ten clones account for approximately 8.1% of the sample.

This clone was picked up one time. There is no known antigen for this receptor. No base qualities exist here, and no much larger clone lies one base off it. The clonotype was recovered from a man over 45 with active COVID-19. This chain is built from TRBV6-6 and TRBJ2-7, with the D segment identity uncertain. The sequenced material came from peripheral blood. In nucleotides, the sequence is TGTGCCAGCAGCCCCTCCGGCTACGAGCAGTACTTC. The resulting protein is CASSPSGYEQYF.